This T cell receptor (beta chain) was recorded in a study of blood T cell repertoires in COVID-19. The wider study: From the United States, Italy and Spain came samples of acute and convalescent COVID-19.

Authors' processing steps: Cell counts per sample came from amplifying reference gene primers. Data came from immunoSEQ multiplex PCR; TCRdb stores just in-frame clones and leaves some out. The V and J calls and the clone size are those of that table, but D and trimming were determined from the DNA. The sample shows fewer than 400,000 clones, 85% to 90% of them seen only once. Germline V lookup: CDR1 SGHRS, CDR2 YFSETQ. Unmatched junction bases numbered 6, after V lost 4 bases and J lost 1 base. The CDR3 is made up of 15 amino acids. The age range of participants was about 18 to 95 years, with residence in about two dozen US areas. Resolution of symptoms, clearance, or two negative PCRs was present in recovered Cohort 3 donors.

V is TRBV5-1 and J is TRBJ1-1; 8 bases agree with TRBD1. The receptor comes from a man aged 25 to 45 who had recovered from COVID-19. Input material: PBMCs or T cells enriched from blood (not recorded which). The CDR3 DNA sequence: TGCGCCAGCAGCCCGTTGACAGGGGCGAACACTGAAGCTTTCTTT. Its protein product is CASSPLTGANTEAFF. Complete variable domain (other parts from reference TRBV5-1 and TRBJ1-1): KAGVTQTPRYLIKTRGQQVTLSCSPISGHRSVSWYQQTPGQGLQFLFEYFSETQRNKGNFPGRFSGRQFSNSRSEMNVSTLELGDSALYLCASSPLTGANTEAFFGQGTRLTVV.